Below are 3 T cell receptor beta chains sequenced from a single sample in a study of CXCR3-negative and CXCR3-positive naive CD8 T cells. cDNA libraries for TRB were generated by 5' RACE incorporating UMI labels. Reprocessing the 5' RACE reads, TCRdb reports a single entry for every CDR3 protein and omits DNA. The sample table includes over 70,000 distinct CDR3 sequences. Sequencing was performed on naive CXCR3- CD8+ T cells from blood. Documented subset: CD45RO-CCR7+CD27+CD95- naive CD8+ T cells lacking CXCR3 (TNR3-). Receptors were obtained from a human donor in good health. Some clones in this sample may be carry-over from other donors' samples.

The chain links TRBV7-9 to TRBJ2-1; the TRBD1 assignment by TCRdb is unverifiable without DNA. Germline V lookup: CDR1 SEHNR, CDR2 FQNEAQ (reference sequence). This CDR3 is built from 16 residues. The CDR3 protein is CASTRGGGPSYNEQFF.

V is TRBV7-2 and J is TRBJ2-7; TCRdb's D gene call, TRBD2, goes unchecked for lack of DNA. This CDR3 has 18 amino acids. From germline, CDR1 is SGHTA and CDR2 FQGNSA. CDR3 protein: CASSLGTSGRAYTYEQYF.

This chain uses TRBV4-3 with TRBJ1-4. This CDR3 has 15 amino acids. Germline CDR1 and CDR2: LGHNA and YSLEER. CDR3: CASSQVVATNEKLFF.